Below, 20 T cell receptor beta chains from the same sample are listed, as sequenced in a study of cytomegalovirus exposure and HLA in healthy donors. PCR employed 60 Vbeta and 13 Jbeta primers. Profiling relied on immunoSEQ multiplex PCR, and the TCRdb table lists in-frame clones only, not all of them. Of around 300,000 clones detected, approximately 84% appear once; the ten largest clones hold 2% to 2.5%. The sequenced material came from PBMCs. Receptors originate from a woman in her thirties or forties in good health and CMV-seropositive.

The rearrangement uses TRBV5-6 and TRBJ1-5, with TRBD1 matching over 9 bases. Germline values: CDR1 SGHDT, CDR2 YYEEEE. The J segment lost 4 bases and the V segment lost 4 bases, leaving 9 bases of the junction unmatched. The CDR3 totals 16 residues. CDR3 sequence reads: CASSLGTGRGNQPQHF. Here the CDR3 DNA reads TGTGCCAGCAGCCTTGGGACAGGGAGGGGGAATCAGCCCCAGCATTTT.

This clone has just a few counts. The chain recombines TRBV25-1 with TRBJ2-3; weak D call: TRBD2 (5 bases). The V end lost 1 base, the J end lost 5 bases, and 19 bases lay between the germline ends. This CDR3 comprises 17 residues. Germline V gives CDR1 MGHDK, CDR2 SYGVNS. The CDR3 bases are TGTGCCAGCAGTGAATGGGGTGCTCGAGGGCGAAGAGATACGCAGTATTTT. Encoded protein: CASSEWGARGRRDTQYF.

The V call is TRBV5-8, the J call TRBJ2-1, with 11 bases that match TRBD1. Germline V gene lookup returns CDR1 SGHTS and CDR2 YDEGEE. This CDR3 has 15 amino acids. The J segment lost 5 bases and the V segment lost 0 bases, leaving 1 base of the junction unmatched. CDR3 residues: CASSLGDRGDNEQFF. As DNA, the CDR3 is TGTGCCAGCAGCTTGGGGGACAGGGGGGACAATGAGCAGTTCTTC.

This clone was counted between two and nine times. The genes are TRBV6-6 and TRBJ1-1, with TRBD1 as a possible D gene (5 bases). CDR3 length: 15 residues. V was shortened by 5 bases and J by 4 bases, with 17 bases between the two germline ends. Germline V gives CDR1 MNHNY, CDR2 SVGAGI (reference sequence). CDR3 protein: CASSTAGSGGTEAFF. The CDR3, as DNA: TGTGCCAGCAGTACGGCAGGGTCGGGGGGCACTGAAGCTTTCTTT.

The chain links TRBV6-5 to TRBJ1-5, with no clear D. Trimming cost V 6 bases and J 4 bases, with 10 bases left between them. Germline CDR1 is MNHEY and CDR2 is SVGAGI. The CDR3 has 13 residues. CDR3 amino acids: CASSPRGNQPQHF. The CDR3 nucleotides are TGTGCCAGCAGCCCCAGAGGGAATCAGCCCCAGCATTTT.

The chain links TRBV14 to TRBJ2-3; 7 bases are shared with TRBD1. After removal of 0 bases from V and 2 bases from J, the junction contained 5 bases not matched to a gene. The germline V gene has CDR1 SGHDN and CDR2 FVKESK. This CDR3 has 16 amino acids. The CDR3 sequence: CASSQDKQGFTDTQYF. The CDR3 DNA reads TGTGCCAGCAGCCAAGATAAACAGGGGTTCACAGATACGCAGTATTTT.

J is TRBJ2-1 and V is TRBV18; D perhaps matches TRBD2 (5 bases). CDR1 is KGHSH, CDR2 LQKENI, per germline. The length of the CDR3 is 16 residues. V was pared by 2 bases and J by 9 bases, with 20 bases between. The CDR3 sequence is CASSPMLSSFGSEQFF. CDR3 bases: TGTGCCAGCTCACCAATGCTATCTAGCTTCGGGTCTGAGCAGTTCTTC.

Here the CDR3 reads CASSHAYSGSADTQYF. In nucleotides, the CDR3 is TGTGCCAGCAGCCACGCCTATAGCGGGAGCGCAGATACGCAGTATTTT. The rearrangement uses TRBV11-1 and TRBJ2-3; 9 positions agree with TRBD2. The CDR3 covers 16 residues. From germline, CDR1 is SGHAT and CDR2 FQDESV (reference sequence). V lost 5 bases to trimming and J lost 4 bases; unmatched junction nucleotides: 10.

The chain joins TRBV27 to TRBJ2-7, with D maybe TRBD2 (5 bases). The CDR3 totals 13 residues. Per germline, CDR1 MNHEY and CDR2 SMNVEV (reference sequence). V shed 3 bases and J shed 2 bases, with 8 bases lying between them. This chain's CDR3 is CASSFGLTYEQYF. The DNA of the CDR3 is TGTGCCAGCAGTTTTGGACTGACCTACGAGCAGTACTTC.

The chain couples TRBV7-3 to TRBJ1-2; D not resolved. Trimming took off 2 bases at V and 6 bases at J, with 10 bases between the two ends. CDR1 and CDR2 (germline): SGHTA, FQGTGA. The CDR3 spans 13 residues. In DNA form, the CDR3 reads TGTGCCAGCAGCTTAGGAGGGCTGGATGGCTACACCTTC. Its translation is CASSLGGLDGYTF.

In its sample, this clone was seen once. The CDR3 sequence: CASSSQTGTIGQPQHF. Written as DNA, the CDR3 is TGTGCCAGCAGTTCACAAACCGGGACAATCGGTCAGCCCCAGCATTTT. The chain couples TRBV28 to TRBJ1-5; D possibly corresponds to TRBD1 (6 bases). Trimming pared 4 bases from V and 6 bases from J, leaving 19 bases between. The CDR3 totals 16 residues. The V gene's germline CDR1 is MDHEN and CDR2 SYDVKM.

The chain recombines TRBV29-1 with TRBJ2-5, with 9 bases aligning to TRBD2. Germline assignment: CDR1 SQVTM and CDR2 ANQGSEA. This CDR3 has 11 residues. The CDR3 reads CTAGGSETQYF. The DNA for the CDR3 is TGCACCGCGGGGGGGTCGGAGACCCAGTACTTC. The full variable domain, completed using reference TRBV29-1 and TRBJ2-5, is SAVISQKPSRDICQRGTSLTIQCQVDSQVTMMFWYRQQPGQSLTLIATANQGSEATYESGFVIDKFPISRPNLTFSTLTVSNMSPEDSSIYLCTAGGSETQYFGPGTRLLVL.

The chain employs TRBV15 and TRBJ2-1, with D possibly being TRBD2 (6 bases). V was cut by 3 bases and J by 2 bases, with 17 bases left in between. This CDR3 is built from 17 residues. Germline V gives CDR1 LNHNV, CDR2 YYDKDF (reference sequence). CDR3 residues: CATSRAPGTQAYNEQFF. DNA of the CDR3: TGTGCCACCAGCAGGGCTCCGGGGACTCAAGCCTACAATGAGCAGTTCTTC.

The chain carries TRBV7-3 and TRBJ2-1; D might be TRBD2 (6 bases). This CDR3 is 16 amino acids long. Germline V gene lookup returns CDR1 SGHTA and CDR2 FQGTGA. Deletions cut 2 bases from V and 1 base from J, with 12 bases between. CDR3 in amino acids: CASSLGGLVSYNEQFF. In DNA form, the CDR3 reads TGTGCCAGCAGCTTAGGGGGACTGGTTTCCTACAATGAGCAGTTCTTC.

The V and J genes are TRBV5-8 and TRBJ2-7; TRBD2 agrees at 7 bases. The length of the CDR3 is 13 residues. The V gene end was trimmed by 4 bases and the J gene end by 3 bases; junction bases not matched to a gene: 4. Looked up from germline, CDR1 is SGHTS and CDR2 is YDEGEE. In DNA form, the CDR3 reads TGTGCCAGCAGCCTAGGGGAGGGCTACGAGCAGTACTTC. This encodes CASSLGEGYEQYF.

J is TRBJ2-1 and V is TRBV27; 7 bases fit TRBD2. The germline V gene encodes CDR1 MNHEY and CDR2 SMNVEV (reference sequence). The CDR3 runs 14 residues. The trim removed 5 bases at V and 2 bases at J, leaving 3 bases unmatched. The CDR3 DNA follows: TGTGCCAGCAGTAAGCGGGAAACCTACAATGAGCAGTTCTTC. This encodes CASSKRETYNEQFF.

This chain uses TRBV18 with TRBJ1-2, with 7 positions matching TRBD1. Per the germline V gene, CDR1 is KGHSH and CDR2 is LQKENI. The CDR3 contains 14 residues. J lost 5 bases, V lost 5 bases, and 8 bases had no gene match. This chain's CDR3 is CASSSRGTDYGYTF. The CDR3 coding sequence is TGTGCCAGCTCATCACGAGGGACAGATTATGGCTACACCTTC.

V gene TRBV7-9 combines with J gene TRBJ1-1, with unresolved D. Per germline, CDR1 SEHNR and CDR2 FQNEAQ (reference sequence). With 4 bases removed from V and 1 base from J, the gap between germline ends came to 10 bases. The length of the CDR3 is 14 residues. The chain's CDR3 is CASSSRRENTEAFF. Written as DNA, the CDR3 is TGTGCCAGCAGCTCCAGACGGGAGAACACTGAAGCTTTCTTT.

The chain links TRBV6-5 to TRBJ1-2; D call uncertain. V lost 6 bases to trimming and J lost 5 bases, with 16 bases between them. The CDR3 contains 14 residues. In germline, CDR1 is MNHEY, CDR2 SVGAGI. CDR3 sequence reads: CASSPSLGLYGYTF. CDR3 in DNA: TGTGCCAGCAGCCCGTCTCTTGGGCTGTATGGCTACACCTTC.

The chain links TRBV7-9 to TRBJ2-5; 7 bases fit TRBD1. The V gene end was trimmed by 1 base and the J gene end by 1 base; junction bases not matched to a gene: 12. CDR3 length: 18 amino acids. CDR1 is SEHNR, CDR2 FQNEAQ, per germline (reference sequence). DNA for the CDR3: TGTGCCAGCAGCTTAGTGGCAGGGACAGTGGTCGTCCAAGAGACCCAGTACTTC. The encoded protein is CASSLVAGTVVVQETQYF.